This T cell receptor beta chain was sequenced for a study of blood T cells in healthy people across ages. Study-wide context: Capturing about one barcoded beta molecule per two T cells was achieved by template switching. Study observations and caveats: Naive T cell percentage strongly correlated with TCR beta diversity. Without sorted subsets, naive and antigen-experienced compartments could not be conclusively compared. Significant beta diversity loss was already apparent by age approximately 38, declining roughly linearly.

Sample-barcoded 5' priming and a J-beta primer mix drove a second PCR of about 7 to 12 cycles. From the 5' RACE reads, TCRdb called clonotypes with MiXCR, one entry per CDR3 protein. This sample has 850,000 to 1,300,000 distinct CDR3 sequences, with around 45% found just once. Concerning this clonotype itself: Its antigen is unidentified.

Germline V gives CDR1 SGHTA, CDR2 FQGNSA. CDR3 length: 15 amino acids. The germline V and J ends were trimmed by 0 bases and 8 bases, with 14 bases remaining between them. Input material: blood. This rearrangement joins TRBV7-2 to TRBJ2-1; D is perhaps TRBD1 or TRBD2 (6 bases each). This sequence originates from a woman aged 55-75 years in good health. The CDR3 coding sequence is TGTGCCAGCAGCTTAGCTCGGGACTGGGGGCATGAGCAGTTCTTC. This gives the protein CASSLARDWGHEQFF.